This T cell receptor (beta chain) was documented in a study of cytomegalovirus exposure and HLA in healthy donors. Findings and limits, study-wide: In a later analysis, productive TCRs from donors in an Asian-associated ancestry cluster reportedly carried fewer N-insertions than the cohort mean. CMV serostatus was the sole immune exposure information available. The likely explanation for a cluster of highly shared sequence variants was sequencing artifact. A later analysis by the authors found several of the most significant clusters apparently linked to common viral pathogens.

Use of 60 Vbeta and 13 Jbeta primers characterized the PCR. Using immunoSEQ multiplex PCR, the repertoire was profiled, and TCRdb retains in-frame clones only, with some absent. This table has around 230,000 clones, around four fifths appearing once. Germline V gives CDR1 SGHDT, CDR2 YYEEEE. The V end was cut by 0 bases, the J end by 9 bases, with 19 bases between. This CDR3 contains 16 residues. Points on this clone: The antigen remains undetermined.

This clonotype originated in a boy younger than 18 in good health and CMV-seronegative. Sample: PBMCs. J is TRBJ2-1 and V is TRBV5-6, with a tentative D call TRBD2 (7 bases). CDR3 sequence reads: CASSLGWGGAGSEQFF. The CDR3 nucleotides read TGTGCCAGCAGCTTGGGATGGGGGGGGGCCGGGAGTGAGCAGTTCTTC.